The rows below give T cell receptor beta chains drawn from one sample of a study of T-cell memory formation after mild COVID-19. TCRdb ran MiXCR on the 5' RACE reads and lists one entry per CDR3 protein. The top ten clones hold around a fifth of a sample with roughly 300,000 distinct CDR3 sequences, roughly 8% of them seen once. The specimen was PBMCs or a T cell subset sorted from them (not recorded which). The receptors originated from a man aged 18 to 29 who had mild COVID-19 (a few samples of this study predate the infection). Cell type and time point are not known. Both conserved end residues are part of each CDR3. D genes are given only for firm matches. Only some rows state a clone size, as once, few, many or a class for expanded clones.

>NA|NA|TRBV3-1|TRBJ2-7
CASSQEQGRGQYF
TGTGCCAGCAGCCAAGAACAGGGGCGGGGGCAGTACTTC
>few|NA|TRBV12-3/TRBV12-4|TRBJ1-1
CASSLMDFEAFF
TGTGCCAGCAGTTTGATGGATTTTGAAGCTTTCTTT
>few|NA|TRBV27|TRBJ1-1
CASSPPRVGGGDTEAFF
TGTGCCAGCAGTCCCCCCCGGGTAGGGGGGGGAGACACTGAAGCTTTCTTT
>few|NA|TRBV18|TRBJ2-2
CASSPRTVINTGELFF
TGTGCCAGCTCACCACGGACGGTGATTAACACCGGGGAGCTGTTTTTT
>NA|NA|TRBV4-1|TRBJ1-2
CASSQEGAGNYGYTF
TGCGCCAGCAGCCAAGAGGGGGCGGGAAACTATGGCTACACCTTC
>many|NA|TRBV21-1|TRBJ1-3
CASAFLRESGPSGNTIYF
TGTGCCAGCGCCTTCCTAAGGGAATCGGGTCCCTCTGGAAACACCATATATTTT
>NA|TRBD1|TRBV12-3/TRBV12-4|TRBJ2-2
CASGPRSFAGSDRAGELFF
TGTGCCAGCGGGCCCCGATCCTTCGCCGGAAGTGACAGGGCCGGGGAGCTGTTTTTT
>many|NA|TRBV5-1|TRBJ1-4
CASSDALRTIATNEKLFF
TGCGCCAGCAGTGATGCTCTGCGAACTATTGCAACTAATGAAAAACTGTTTTTT
>few|TRBD1|TRBV7-9|TRBJ1-2
CASTDRGANYGYTF
TGTGCCAGCACCGACAGGGGTGCTAACTATGGCTACACCTTC
>NA|TRBD2|TRBV20-1|TRBJ2-3
CSASGGGPSTDTQYF
TGCAGTGCTAGCGGCGGGGGACCTAGCACAGATACGCAGTATTTT
>NA|NA|TRBV6-5|TRBJ2-7
CASSYSTAYEQYF
TGTGCCAGCAGTTACTCGACAGCGTACGAGCAGTACTTC
>NA|TRBD1|TRBV7-9|TRBJ1-6
CASSSPGTGAMRDNSPLHF
TGTGCCAGCAGCTCACCGGGGACAGGGGCGATGAGGGATAATTCACCCCTCCACTTT
>NA|NA|TRBV24-1|TRBJ2-3
CATSGGRGNTDTQYF
TGTGCCACCAGTGGCGGACGGGGGAACACAGATACGCAGTATTTT